One sample yielded the 3 T cell receptor beta chains listed below, sequenced in a study of T cell responses to AZD1222 COVID-19 vaccine. TCRdb keeps only in-frame clones here, not all; method: immunoSEQ multiplex PCR. In the table there are around 160,000 clones, more than 70% of which are singletons. The sample here was peripheral blood, taken on day 0 of AZD1222 vaccination. Receptor source: an adult in good health.

This rearrangement joins TRBV5-1 to TRBJ1-2, with 9 nucleotides matching TRBD1. V shed 0 bases and J 5 bases; nucleotides not matched to a gene: 8. Germline CDR1 is SGHRS and CDR2 is YFSETQ. The CDR3 runs 16 residues. CDR3: CASSLVAAGQGYGYTF. The CDR3 nucleotides are TGCGCCAGCAGCTTGGTGGCGGCGGGACAGGGTTATGGCTACACCTTC.

V is TRBV18 and J is TRBJ1-4; tentative D call: TRBD1 (6 bases). Germline V gene lookup returns CDR1 KGHSH and CDR2 LQKENI. CDR3 length: 16 amino acids. Trimming removed 1 base from V and 4 bases from J, with 13 bases in between. The DNA for the CDR3 is TGTGCCAGCTCACCACTTGGGGCAGGGGTTAATGAAAAACTGTTTTTT. Protein: CASSPLGAGVNEKLFF.

This clone has just one count. The chain combines TRBV5-4 with TRBJ2-3; tentatively, D is TRBD2 (6 bases). Per germline, CDR1 SGHNT and CDR2 YYREEE (reference sequence). The CDR3 is 17 amino acids. V lost 0 bases to trimming and J lost 0 bases, with 14 bases between them. The CDR3: CASSLGGTSSSTDTQYF. CDR3 nucleotides: TGTGCCAGCAGCTTGGGGGGGACTTCCTCTAGCACAGATACGCAGTATTTT.